The 32 T cell receptor beta chains below all came from one sample that was sequenced in a study of T cell responses to AZD1222 COVID-19 vaccine. Produced via immunoSEQ multiplex PCR; TCRdb's table is partial and in-frame only. Of 100,000 to 150,000 clones listed, approximately 90% were seen once; the top ten hold 1.3% to 1.5%. Sequences were derived from peripheral blood, sampled on day 0 of AZD1222 vaccination. The receptors stem from an adult in good health.

This clone was seen just once. The J gene is TRBJ1-2, the V gene TRBV5-6; D gene unclear. Germline V gene lookup returns CDR1 SGHDT and CDR2 YYEEEE. CDR3 length equals 14 residues. Trimming removed 4 bases from V and 4 bases from J, with 14 bases in between. For the CDR3, the DNA is TGTGCCAGCAGCCCAGGAAGGGTAGTCTATGGCTACACCTTC. Translated: CASSPGRVVYGYTF.

This clone appeared a single time. The chain links TRBV19 to TRBJ2-7; unclear D gene. CDR1 is LNHDA and CDR2 is SQIVND in the germline V gene (reference sequence). Trimming left V 3 bases short and J 6 bases short, with 6 bases between. This CDR3 has 11 amino acids. CDR3 in DNA: TGTGCCAGTAGTATGGGCAGCGAGCAGTACTTC. Protein: CASSMGSEQYF.

This clone showed up just a few times. CDR3 sequence: CASSEAVVPGGTDTQYF. The CDR3 region has the DNA TGTGCCAGCAGTGAAGCGGTGGTTCCAGGGGGCACAGATACGCAGTATTTT. The gene calls are TRBV2 and TRBJ2-3; D is possibly TRBD1 (6 bases). CDR1 is SNHLY, CDR2 FYNNEI, per germline. With 0 bases removed from V and 1 base from J, the gap between germline ends came to 14 bases. The CDR3 totals 17 residues.

This clone was recorded a few times. This chain uses TRBV28 with TRBJ2-3; 9 bases align to TRBD2. The CDR3 consists of 15 residues. Germline V lookup: CDR1 MDHEN, CDR2 SYDVKM. The V segment lost 5 bases and the J segment 4 bases; nucleotides outside the gene matches: 7. CDR3 sequence reads: CASSVTSGGSDTQYF. As DNA, the CDR3 is TGTGCCAGCAGTGTGACTAGCGGCGGATCAGATACGCAGTATTTT.

The genes are TRBV28 and TRBJ2-7; D is possibly TRBD1 (5 bases). Looked up from germline, CDR1 is MDHEN and CDR2 is SYDVKM. V was pared by 5 bases and J by 1 base, with 9 bases between. The length of the CDR3 is 13 residues. CDR3 sequence reads: CASSPGQSYEQYF. CDR3 nucleotide sequence: TGTGCCAGCAGTCCAGGGCAATCCTACGAGCAGTACTTC.

This clone was found a few times. The genes are TRBV9 and TRBJ2-7, with unresolved D. Germline V gene data show CDR1 as SGDLS and CDR2 as YYNGEE. The ends were cut back, 0 bases at V and 2 bases at J, with 12 bases in the middle. CDR3 length: 15 amino acids. The CDR3: CASSVGGRAAYEQYF. The CDR3 region has the DNA TGTGCCAGCAGCGTAGGGGGAAGGGCCGCCTACGAGCAGTACTTC.

The chain combines TRBV5-3 with TRBJ2-5, with 16 bases aligning to TRBD2. TRBV5-3 is known as an ORF, though its function is uncertain. The CDR3 runs 19 residues. The V segment lost 2 bases and the J segment 4 bases; nucleotides outside the gene matches: 11. Here the CDR3 reads CARSFGTSGGASLVETQYF. The CDR3 nucleotides are TGTGCCAGAAGCTTCGGGACTAGCGGGGGGGCCTCGTTGGTAGAGACCCAGTACTTC.

V usage is TRBV7-9 and J usage is TRBJ1-6, with TRBD1 matching 8 bases. This CDR3 region has 17 residues. With V trimmed by 1 base and J by 7 bases, 9 bases remained unmatched. Germline V gives CDR1 SEHNR, CDR2 FQNEAQ (reference sequence). CDR3 in amino acids: CASSLGLTTGVNSPLHF. The CDR3 bases are TGTGCCAGCAGCTTAGGTTTAACGACAGGGGTGAATTCACCCCTCCACTTT.

The chain is built from TRBV10-1 and TRBJ2-3, with 9 bases fitting TRBD1. Unmatched junction bases numbered 11, after V lost 3 bases and J lost 4 bases. Per germline, CDR1 WNHNN and CDR2 SYGVQD (reference sequence). CDR3 length: 17 residues. CDR3 amino acids: CASSDQPGTGPADTQYF. As DNA, the CDR3 is TGCGCCAGCAGTGACCAACCCGGGACAGGGCCGGCAGATACGCAGTATTTT.

The rearrangement links TRBV9 to TRBJ1-1; no definite D call. The V end was cut by 0 bases, the J end by 5 bases, with 20 bases between. CDR1 is SGDLS, CDR2 YYNGEE, per germline. The CDR3 extends over 17 amino acids. In nucleotides, the CDR3 is TGTGCCAGCAGCGTAGCCCCCGGGTTGGAGGCGGAAACTGAAGCTTTCTTT. Translating gives CASSVAPGLEAETEAFF. Full variable domain (missing parts from reference TRBV9 and TRBJ1-1): DSGVTQTPKHLITATGQRVTLRCSPRSGDLSVYWYQQSLDQGLQFLIQYYNGEERAKGNILERFSAQQFPDLHSELNLSSLELGDSALYFCASSVAPGLEAETEAFFGQGTRLTVV.

The chain combines TRBV13 with TRBJ1-1; possibly TRBD1 for D (5 bases). CDR1 and CDR2 from the germline V gene are PRHDT and FYEKMQ (reference sequence). V was pared by 5 bases and J by 6 bases, with 16 bases between. The CDR3 has 14 amino acids. CDR3 nucleotide sequence: TGTGCCAGCAGCCCCCAGGGAAGAAGTTCTGAAGCTTTCTTT. Its translation: CASSPQGRSSEAFF.

This chain connects TRBV30 to TRBJ1-6, with D unresolved. The CDR3 extends over 16 amino acids. Trimming took off 5 bases at V and 5 bases at J, with 19 bases between the two ends. The germline gives CDR1 GTSNPN, CDR2 SVGIG (reference sequence). As DNA, the CDR3 is TGTGCCTGGGGCCGCCCGACTTCCAGAGATAATTCACCCCTCCACTTT. Protein: CAWGRPTSRDNSPLHF.

J is TRBJ1-4 and V is TRBV6-5; D unclear. V was trimmed by 2 bases and J by 0 bases, leaving 4 bases between them. Germline V gives CDR1 MNHEY, CDR2 SVGAGI. The CDR3 length is 14 residues. The CDR3 nucleotides read TGTGCCAGCAGTTACGCAGCAACTAATGAAAAACTGTTTTTT. Translation: CASSYAATNEKLFF.

The rearrangement uses TRBV12-3 or TRBV12-4 and TRBJ1-5; D is ambiguous. The CDR3 totals 13 residues. Trimming left V 5 bases short and J 1 base short, with 6 bases between. CDR3 bases: TGTGCCAGCAGTACGGCGAGCAATCAGCCCCAGCATTTT. Residues: CASSTASNQPQHF.

The chain recombines TRBV3-1 (or the pseudogene TRBV3-2) with TRBJ1-1; possibly TRBD1 for D (5 bases). CDR1 and CDR2 from the germline V gene are LGHDT and YNNKEL (reference sequence). V was cut by 1 base and J by 4 bases, with 10 bases left in between. This CDR3 is built from 14 residues. CDR3 DNA sequence: TGTGCCAGCAGCCAAGGGGGCAGGGTCACTGAAGCTTTCTTT. Translating it yields CASSQGGRVTEAFF.

This clone has a handful of counts. This rearrangement joins TRBV7-2 to TRBJ1-5; weak D call: TRBD1 (6 bases). Looked up from germline, CDR1 is SGHTA and CDR2 is FQGNSA. The CDR3 runs 17 residues. The V end was cut by 1 base, the J end by 4 bases, with 17 bases between. CDR3 bases: TGTGCCAGCAGCTTAGTTGGGCCAGGGGACGCTAATCAGCCCCAGCATTTT. This codes for CASSLVGPGDANQPQHF.

This chain links TRBV10-1 with TRBJ1-1; D is unclear. The germline V gene has CDR1 WNHNN and CDR2 SYGVQD (reference sequence). V gave up 7 bases and J gave up 8 bases, with 8 bases separating them. CDR3 size: 10 residues. In DNA form, the CDR3 reads TGCGCCAGCATAGGAGGGGAAGCTTTCTTT. Its protein is CASIGGEAFF.

The V call is TRBV12-3 or TRBV12-4, the J call TRBJ1-5; D is unresolved. The CDR3 is 13 residues long. The germline V and J ends were trimmed by 1 base and 4 bases, with 5 bases remaining between them. CDR3 residues: CASSLVENQPQHF. In nucleotides, the CDR3 is TGTGCCAGCAGTTTAGTGGAGAATCAGCCCCAGCATTTT.

The chain recombines TRBV7-8 with TRBJ1-5; D is undetermined. From germline, CDR1 is SGHVS and CDR2 FQNEAQ. The CDR3 totals 15 residues. V lost 0 bases to trimming and J lost 7 bases, with 13 bases between them. Here the CDR3 DNA reads TGTGCCAGCAGCTTAGCGGGGTCGGGCGGCCAGCCCCAGCATTTT. Its protein is CASSLAGSGGQPQHF.

The rearrangement links TRBV9 to TRBJ1-3; maybe TRBD1 (5 bases). The V gene's germline CDR1 is SGDLS and CDR2 YYNGEE. V was clipped by 0 bases and J by 0 bases, with 10 bases between them. This CDR3 comprises 16 residues. The CDR3 sequence: CASSVATGRSGNTIYF. CDR3 nucleotide sequence: TGTGCCAGCAGCGTAGCTACAGGCCGCTCTGGAAACACCATATATTTT.

The chain combines TRBV30 with TRBJ1-4; no reliable D call. CDR3 size: 14 residues. Germline V lookup: CDR1 GTSNPN, CDR2 SVGIG (reference sequence). The V gene lost 7 bases and the J gene lost 7 bases, with 19 bases spanning the gap. The CDR3 here is CALAGPSSFEKLFF. CDR3 nucleotide sequence: TGTGCCTTGGCTGGTCCCAGCAGTTTTGAAAAACTGTTTTTT.

In this sample, this clone turned up a few times. The rearrangement links TRBV29-1 to TRBJ2-7; D gene unclear. There are 12 residues in the CDR3. Germline V gives CDR1 SQVTM, CDR2 ANQGSEA. Trimming shortened V by 6 bases and J by 2 bases, and 11 bases separated the two germline ends. In DNA form, the CDR3 reads TGCAGCGTGAGACTGAATACCTACGAGCAGTACTTC. It yields the protein CSVRLNTYEQYF.

The chain joins TRBV7-9 to TRBJ1-2, with no clear D. Trimming shortened V by 1 base and J by 13 bases, and 13 bases separated the two germline ends. This CDR3 spans 12 amino acids. Germline V CDR1 and CDR2: SEHNR, FQNEAQ (reference sequence). CDR3 protein: CASSLGGWSFTF. Written as DNA, the CDR3 is TGTGCCAGCAGCTTAGGGGGATGGAGCTTCACCTTC.

This chain uses TRBV6-2 or TRBV6-3 with TRBJ2-3; D possibly matches TRBD1 or TRBD2 (5 bases each). This CDR3 spans 14 amino acids. Trimming took off 6 bases at V and 2 bases at J, with 12 bases between the two ends. The V gene's germline CDR1 is MNHEY and CDR2 SVGEGT. As DNA, the CDR3 is TGTGCCAGCAGCCGGGACCCCATCACAGATACGCAGTATTTT. Its protein is CASSRDPITDTQYF.

The V call is TRBV27, the J call TRBJ2-7; D remains ambiguous. The CDR3 length is 11 residues. Between the trimmed V and J ends, which lost 5 bases and 4 bases, there was a span of 6 bases. Germline-derived CDR1 and CDR2 are MNHEY and SMNVEV (reference sequence). The CDR3: CASSGGYEQYF. For the CDR3, the DNA is TGTGCCAGCAGTGGCGGATACGAGCAGTACTTC.

The chain has TRBV24-1 and TRBJ2-3; D remains unclear. The V gene's germline CDR1 is KGHDR and CDR2 SFDVKD. Between the trimmed V and J ends, which lost 9 bases and 3 bases, there was a span of 12 bases. The CDR3 has 13 amino acids. The CDR3 region has the DNA TGTGCCACCTCTTTAGCCGAGACAGATACGCAGTATTTT. Translation: CATSLAETDTQYF.

The V and J genes are TRBV18 and TRBJ1-3; D gene ambiguous. The germline V gene encodes CDR1 KGHSH and CDR2 LQKENI. The V gene lost 1 base and the J gene lost 0 bases, with 7 bases spanning the gap. This CDR3 comprises 15 residues. CDR3 DNA sequence: TGTGCCAGCTCACCACAGGGCAACTCTGGAAACACCATATATTTT. This codes for CASSPQGNSGNTIYF.

CDR3 amino acids: CATSRGDVTSGETQYF. CDR3 nucleotide sequence: TGTGCCACCAGCAGAGGCGATGTGACTAGCGGGGAGACCCAGTACTTC. The chain is built from TRBV15 and TRBJ2-5, with 10 bases that match TRBD2. This CDR3 has 16 amino acids. From germline, CDR1 is LNHNV and CDR2 YYDKDF (reference sequence). Trimming at V came to 1 base and at J to 5 bases, leaving 7 bases not matched to a gene.

The chain recombines TRBV19 with TRBJ1-5, with 9 bases matching TRBD1. Trimming at V came to 5 bases and at J to 4 bases, leaving 18 bases not matched to a gene. The CDR3 is 19 amino acids. The germline gives CDR1 LNHDA, CDR2 SQIVND (reference sequence). CDR3 sequence (DNA): TGTGCCAGTAGTTCTCGTCCCGGGACAGGGTTTTCGGGTAATCAGCCCCAGCATTTT. This codes for CASSSRPGTGFSGNQPQHF.

This rearrangement joins TRBV6-5 to TRBJ1-2; D uncertain. This CDR3 is built from 14 residues. Between the trimmed V and J ends, which lost 5 bases and 2 bases, there was a span of 12 bases. Germline assignment: CDR1 MNHEY and CDR2 SVGAGI. CDR3 DNA: TGTGCCAGCAGTACCCCCGGGGAAAACTATGGCTACACCTTC. This codes for CASSTPGENYGYTF.

There are a few counts of this clone. Relative to the germline gene, one junction end is altered; a read error may explain this. V is TRBV6-2 or TRBV6-3 and J is TRBJ2-7; 9 nucleotides agree with TRBD1. The CDR3 covers 18 residues. In germline, CDR1 is MNHEY, CDR2 SVGEGT. CDR3 DNA sequence: TGTGCCAGCGGTTATCCGGGACAGGGAGTTCAAGGCTCCTACGAGCAGTACTTC. Translated, it gives CASGYPGQGVQGSYEQYF.

The chain links TRBV13 to TRBJ1-3; 9 bases fit TRBD1. The CDR3 sequence is 15 residues long. Germline-derived CDR1 and CDR2 are PRHDT and FYEKMQ (reference sequence). The J segment lost 4 bases and the V segment lost 5 bases, leaving 6 bases of the junction unmatched. CDR3 in DNA: TGTGCCAGCAGCGCAGACAGGGGGTCCGGAAACACCATATATTTT. As protein: CASSADRGSGNTIYF.